This record concerns one T cell receptor beta chain sequence. No antigen is known for it. Drawing of blood for sampling happened at baseline, at cycle 4 day 1, and at cycle 7 day 1. This sample is drawn from a study of OX40 agonist ivuxolimab in advanced cancers. Background on the study: Dose-escalation patients suffered from hepatocellular carcinoma, melanoma, renal cell or head and neck cancer.

TCRdb's table, derived via immunoSEQ multiplex PCR, lists solely in-frame clones and lacks some. The sample includes roughly 130,000 clones, over 85% of them seen just once. Notes on the study in general: In the 0.1-3.0 mg/kg groups, partial responders showed among the lowest expansion. At doses 0.1 to 3.0 mg/kg, CD4+ and CD8+ clones expanded.

The sequence came from an adult with an advanced solid tumor such as melanoma, head and neck, liver or kidney cancer. Sequencing was performed on CD4+ or CD8+ T cells sorted from blood, taken in a trial of the OX40 agonist ivuxolimab.

CDR3 DNA: TGTGCCAGCAGTGGTTACAGGGATGGGCAGTTCTTC. It specifies CASSGYRDGQFF. The chain couples TRBV2 to TRBJ2-1, with a weak D call TRBD1 (6 bases). The V gene's germline CDR1 is SNHLY and CDR2 FYNNEI. Trimming shortened V by 4 bases and J by 12 bases, and 13 bases separated the two germline ends. This CDR3 contains 12 residues.